This T cell receptor (beta chain) was recorded in a study of control samples from healthy donors and cancer patients. V was pared by 4 bases and J by 8 bases, with 8 bases of the junction left unmatched. The CDR3 has 14 amino acids. CDR1 SGHTA and CDR2 FQGNSA come from the germline V gene. TCRdb's copy holds only in-frame clones and misses some; the assay was immunoSEQ multiplex PCR. The data show around 130,000 clones, about 93% seen once. The sequence derives from a man aged 50 to 60 with head and neck cancer. The specimen sequenced was PBMCs. V usage is TRBV7-2 and J usage is TRBJ1-5, with TRBD1 matching 7 bases. The CDR3 loop reads CASSSQGIREPQHF. CDR3 DNA sequence: TGTGCCAGCAGCTCACAGGGGATTAGGGAGCCCCAGCATTTT.